This T cell receptor beta chain was recorded in a study of regulatory T cells in long-lasting Graves disease. Overall study findings and caveats: Compared with new cases, persistent Graves' patients showed reduced TCR diversity.

This clonotype was counted ten times or more. Antigen unknown. Described time point: persistent/refractory GD, antithyroid drugs over 5 years with positive TRAb. Preparation of the TCR library used RNA extracted from PBMCs. J lost 4 bases, V lost 0 bases, and 8 bases had no gene match. Germline assignment: CDR1 DFQATT and CDR2 SNEGSKA (reference sequence). This CDR3 is built from 15 residues. To make TCR beta libraries, researchers used iRepertoire HTBI primers and Arm-PCR of CDR3 regions. TCRdb reprocessed the multiplex PCR reads with MiXCR, giving one entry per CDR3 protein. The sample lists hundreds of thousands of distinct CDR3 sequences; about a fifth were seen once.

The sequencing here drew on peripheral blood mononuclear cells (PBMCs), taken when the disease was refractory, from a patient treated with antithyroid drugs. This sequence originates from a female donor with Graves disease. The chain has TRBV20-1 and TRBJ1-2; 7 bases are shared with TRBD1. The CDR3 sequence: CSARDSDRQLYGYTF. The CDR3 DNA sequence: TGCAGTGCTAGAGATTCGGACAGGCAGCTCTATGGCTACACCTTC.